These 23 T cell receptor beta chains share one sample of origin, sequenced in a study of cytomegalovirus exposure and HLA in healthy donors. Use of 60 Vbeta and 13 Jbeta primers characterized the PCR. Sequencing was performed with immunoSEQ multiplex PCR; in TCRdb, only in-frame clones are kept and a portion is missing. The profile shows a few hundred thousand clones, approximately 80% of them singletons. The sequenced material came from PBMCs. These TCRs come from a girl between 10 and 17 years old in good health and CMV-seronegative.

The chain links TRBV11-2 to TRBJ1-1, with TRBD1 identical over 11 bases. The CDR3 consists of 14 residues. Germline V CDR1 and CDR2: SGHAT, FQNNGV. V trimming: 5 bases; J trimming: 3 bases; junction bases outside the gene matches: 2. The CDR3 is CASSRDRGYTEAFF. In DNA, the CDR3 is TGTGCCAGCAGCCGGGACAGGGGGTACACTGAAGCTTTCTTT.

The genes are TRBV29-1 and TRBJ2-3; 13 bases map to TRBD2. CDR1 and CDR2 from the germline V gene are SQVTM and ANQGSEA. The CDR3 is made up of 19 amino acids. The J segment lost 0 bases and the V segment lost 7 bases, leaving 16 bases of the junction unmatched. The CDR3 DNA is TGCAGCGCCCTGCCGGGACTAGCGGGGCCCGTTTCTAGCACAGATACGCAGTATTTT. The encoded protein is CSALPGLAGPVSSTDTQYF.

The chain joins TRBV30 to TRBJ2-1, with D unresolved. The CDR3 spans 15 residues. The germline V gene has CDR1 GTSNPN and CDR2 SVGIG (reference sequence). V lost 4 bases and J lost 0, with 13 bases in between. The CDR3 loop reads CAWTTAHSSYNEQFF. The CDR3 bases are TGTGCCTGGACCACTGCCCATAGCTCCTACAATGAGCAGTTCTTC.

The chain links TRBV2 to TRBJ2-7; D unresolved. Trimming left V 8 bases short and J 6 bases short, with 14 bases between. The CDR3 has 12 residues. CDR1 and CDR2 from the germline V gene are SNHLY and FYNNEI. For the CDR3, the DNA is TGTGCCAGCGCCCGAAGAGGTACCGAGCAGTACTTC. Protein sequence: CASARRGTEQYF.

The CDR3 loop is CASSQERGVAASTDTQYF. The CDR3 DNA is TGCGCCAGCAGCCAAGAGCGGGGAGTAGCGGCCAGCACAGATACGCAGTATTTT. The chain links TRBV4-1 to TRBJ2-3; possibly TRBD2 for D (6 bases). The V and J ends lost 0 bases and 0 bases respectively, with 16 bases between them. The CDR3 sequence is 18 residues long. CDR1 MGHRA and CDR2 YSYEKL come from the germline V gene.

V usage is TRBV2 and J usage is TRBJ2-5; no clear D. This CDR3 comprises 10 residues. CDR1 SNHLY and CDR2 FYNNEI come from the germline V gene. V was trimmed by 6 bases and J by 4 bases, leaving 3 bases between them. CDR3 DNA: TGTGCCAGCAGACTAGAGACCCAGTACTTC. It translates to CASRLETQYF.

The chain couples TRBV30 to TRBJ1-5; 7 positions match TRBD1. Germline V gives CDR1 GTSNPN, CDR2 SVGIG (reference sequence). V lost 2 bases and J lost 2; bases outside the gene matches: 6. This CDR3 has 15 amino acids. In DNA form, the CDR3 reads TGTGCCTGGAGTACGGGGGACAGAGGCAATCAGCCCCAGCATTTT. Its protein is CAWSTGDRGNQPQHF.

V usage is TRBV29-1 and J usage is TRBJ2-7; 7 nucleotides align to TRBD1. Germline V gene sequence: CDR1 SQVTM, CDR2 ANQGSEA. After removal of 4 bases from V and 6 bases from J, the junction contained 6 bases not matched to a gene. This CDR3 spans 12 amino acids. CDR3 loop: CSVGQGPLEQYF. The CDR3 region has the DNA TGCAGCGTTGGACAGGGTCCCCTCGAGCAGTACTTC.

This clone was picked up a small number of times. The chain joins TRBV4-3 to TRBJ2-1; D not resolved. V lost 4 bases to trimming and J lost 7 bases, with 8 bases between them. The germline V gene has CDR1 LGHNA and CDR2 YSLEER. The CDR3 runs 12 residues. Here the CDR3 reads CASSPDGNEQFF. Written as DNA, the CDR3 is TGCGCCAGCAGCCCCGACGGGAATGAGCAGTTCTTC.

The chain recombines TRBV28 with TRBJ2-7; D perhaps matches TRBD1 (7 bases). This CDR3 comprises 15 residues. The ends were cut back, 6 bases at V and 0 bases at J, with 15 bases in the middle. Germline-derived CDR1 and CDR2 are MDHEN and SYDVKM. The CDR3 DNA is TGTGCCAGCAGAGGAGGGACAGAAAGCTCCTACGAGCAGTACTTC. Amino acid sequence: CASRGGTESSYEQYF.

This clone was detected only once. The V call is TRBV7-2, the J call TRBJ2-5, with TRBD2 matching over 10 bases. The CDR3 extends over 16 amino acids. Germline V gene data show CDR1 as SGHTA and CDR2 as FQGNSA. The J segment lost 5 bases and the V segment lost 2 bases, leaving 8 bases of the junction unmatched. CDR3 nucleotide sequence: TGTGCCAGCAGCTTATGGCTAGCGGGAGCATGGGAGACCCAGTACTTC. Encoded protein: CASSLWLAGAWETQYF.

The genes are TRBV6-6 and TRBJ1-4; 8 bases match TRBD1. Germline CDR1 MNHNY, CDR2 SVGAGI (reference sequence). CDR3 length: 13 amino acids. V lost 2 bases to trimming and J lost 8 bases; unmatched junction nucleotides: 1. In DNA form, the CDR3 reads TGTGCCAGCAGTTACGACAGGGGCGAAAAACTGTTTTTT. This gives the protein CASSYDRGEKLFF.

The CDR3 DNA reads as TGTGCCAGCATGGGGCCAGGAAAGTCCTACGAGCAGTACTTC. Its translation: CASMGPGKSYEQYF. The V call is TRBV6-5, the J call TRBJ2-7, with D tentatively TRBD1 (5 bases). Trimming stripped 7 bases from V and 1 base from J, with 14 bases between. The CDR3 consists of 14 residues. Looked up from germline, CDR1 is MNHEY and CDR2 is SVGAGI.

This clone was counted a few times. The gene calls are TRBV10-1 and TRBJ2-1; a weak D match, TRBD2 (6 bases). This CDR3 contains 12 residues. Trimming took off 8 bases at V and 4 bases at J, with 9 bases between the two ends. In germline, CDR1 is WNHNN, CDR2 SYGVQD (reference sequence). CDR3 sequence reads: CASGTAYNEQFF. CDR3 nucleotides: TGCGCCAGCGGGACTGCATACAATGAGCAGTTCTTC.

The chain is built from TRBV2 and TRBJ2-7; no clear D. CDR1 is SNHLY, CDR2 FYNNEI, per germline. Trimming removed 5 bases from V and 6 bases from J, with 14 bases in between. CDR3 length: 13 residues. The DNA for the CDR3 is TGTGCCAGCAGTCAATGCCCTAGATGCGAGCAGTACTTC. It codes for CASSQCPRCEQYF.

The rearrangement links TRBV14 to TRBJ1-3; D unresolved. Germline V lookup: CDR1 SGHDN, CDR2 FVKESK. Trimming left V 3 bases short and J 2 bases short, with 5 bases between. The CDR3 sequence is 13 residues long. This chain's CDR3 is CASSQRPGNTIYF. CDR3 DNA sequence: TGTGCCAGCAGCCAGAGGCCTGGAAACACCATATATTTT.

This clone was detected once. The chain recombines TRBV19 with TRBJ1-5; tentative D call: TRBD1 (5 bases). Germline lookup yields CDR1 LNHDA and CDR2 SQIVND (reference sequence). The CDR3 sequence is 15 residues long. The V end lost 9 bases, the J end lost 4 bases, and 19 bases lay between the germline ends. Written as DNA, the CDR3 is TGTGCCAGCCGCCACCCCCAGGGAAATAATCAGCCCCAGCATTTT. Translating it yields CASRHPQGNNQPQHF.

The chain has TRBV7-2 and TRBJ1-2; 7 bases align to TRBD1. CDR3 length equals 13 residues. With 3 bases clipped from V and 8 bases from J, the junction kept 6 bases outside the gene matches. Germline-derived CDR1 and CDR2 are SGHTA and FQGNSA. CDR3 loop: CASSFGQVMGYTF. As DNA, the CDR3 is TGTGCCAGCAGCTTCGGACAGGTCATGGGCTACACCTTC.

This clone was recorded a few times. V is TRBV19 and J is TRBJ2-1, with 9 bases identical to TRBD1. Germline trimming cut 7 bases from V and 5 bases from J; bases unmatched to any gene: 15. Germline CDR1 reads LNHDA; CDR2 reads SQIVND (reference sequence). The CDR3 totals 17 residues. The CDR3 loop is CASTMEARDREDNEQFF. CDR3 coding DNA: TGTGCCAGTACCATGGAGGCCAGGGACAGGGAGGACAATGAGCAGTTCTTC.

The J gene is TRBJ2-5, the V gene TRBV6-6; 8 nucleotides line up with TRBD1. The CDR3 is made up of 15 amino acids. Germline trimming cut 6 bases from V and 1 base from J; bases unmatched to any gene: 7. Germline CDR1 is MNHNY and CDR2 is SVGAGI (reference sequence). In DNA, the CDR3 is TGTGCCAGCAGCCCCGGGACAGGTCTCCAAGAGACCCAGTACTTC. This codes for CASSPGTGLQETQYF.

This chain connects TRBV2 to TRBJ2-7; 8 bases agree with TRBD1. CDR3 length: 14 amino acids. After removal of 6 bases from V and 2 bases from J, the junction contained 6 bases not matched to a gene. Germline CDR1 SNHLY, CDR2 FYNNEI. CDR3 sequence: CASRRGQATYEQYF. The CDR3 DNA reads TGTGCCAGCAGGCGGGGACAGGCGACCTACGAGCAGTACTTC.

The J gene is TRBJ1-6, the V gene TRBV7-3; 8 bases line up with TRBD1. The CDR3 contains 18 residues. Trimming took 5 bases from V and 8 from J; bases not matched to a gene: 17. Germline assignment: CDR1 SGHTA and CDR2 FQGTGA. CDR3 nucleotides: TGTGCCAGCAGCCAACCGGGACAGGACAACCAAGGGGATTCACCCCTCCACTTT. This translates into CASSQPGQDNQGDSPLHF.

The rearrangement uses TRBV10-3 and TRBJ1-1, with a weak D call TRBD1 (5 bases). The V gene lost 3 bases and the J gene lost 3 bases, with 8 bases spanning the gap. The CDR3 totals 13 residues. The germline V gene encodes CDR1 ENHRY and CDR2 SYGVKD. The CDR3 here is CAISEQADTEAFF. CDR3 DNA sequence: TGTGCCATCAGTGAACAGGCCGACACTGAAGCTTTCTTT.